These T cell receptor beta chains were read from a single sample in a study of blood T cell repertoires in COVID-19. Some clones are missing from TCRdb's copy, which holds only in-frame ones; the method was immunoSEQ multiplex PCR. The repertoire has about 150,000 clones, 80% to 85% of them found once; the top ten carry over 5%. Sequencing was carried out using PBMCs or T cells enriched from blood (not recorded which). The receptors come from a man aged 65 to 79 who had been exposed to COVID-19. Both conserved end residues are part of each CDR3. D genes are given only for firm matches. Clone size is shown for a subset of rows, as once, few, many or a class of expanded clone.

CDR3nt: TGTGCCAGTAGTATTGCCAGGTTGAACACTGAAGCTTTCTTT; CDR3aa: CASSIARLNTEAFF; abundance: once; v_gene: TRBV19; j_gene: TRBJ1-1; d_gene: .
CDR3nt: TGTGCCAGCAGTTCGGCGGGGGTTGCCTCCTACAATGAGCAGTTCTTC; CDR3aa: CASSSAGVASYNEQFF; abundance: .; v_gene: TRBV28; j_gene: TRBJ2-1; d_gene: TRBD2
CDR3nt: TGTGCCACCAGTGCGTCGACTAGCGCGGAGGGCAATGAGCAGTTCTTC; CDR3aa: CATSASTSAEGNEQFF; abundance: .; v_gene: TRBV24-1; j_gene: TRBJ2-1; d_gene: TRBD2
CDR3nt: TGCAGCGCTGCCGGAGGGGCGGCCGGGGAGCTGTTTTTT; CDR3aa: CSAAGGAAGELFF; abundance: .; v_gene: TRBV29-1; j_gene: TRBJ2-2; d_gene: .
CDR3nt: TGTGCCAGCAGCTTAATGGCCAGGGATTTCACAGATACGCAGTATTTT; CDR3aa: CASSLMARDFTDTQYF; abundance: .; v_gene: TRBV7-3; j_gene: TRBJ2-3; d_gene: .
CDR3nt: TGTGCCAGCAGTTCTGCCGGGACAGGGACTAGCAATCAGCCCCAGCATTTT; CDR3aa: CASSSAGTGTSNQPQHF; abundance: .; v_gene: TRBV28; j_gene: TRBJ1-5; d_gene: TRBD1
CDR3nt: TGTGCCAGCAGCCAGGGGGCGGTCCGGAATCAGCCCCAGCATTTT; CDR3aa: CASSQGAVRNQPQHF; abundance: once; v_gene: TRBV3-1/TRBV3-2; j_gene: TRBJ1-5; d_gene: .
CDR3nt: TGTGCCAGCAGCCGTTCGAGCGGGGGGCACCAAGAGACCCAGTACTTC; CDR3aa: CASSRSSGGHQETQYF; abundance: once; v_gene: TRBV3-1/TRBV3-2; j_gene: TRBJ2-5; d_gene: TRBD2
CDR3nt: TGTGCCAGCAGCTTACAGGGAAATACGCAGTATTTT; CDR3aa: CASSLQGNTQYF; abundance: .; v_gene: TRBV11-3; j_gene: TRBJ2-3; d_gene: .
CDR3nt: TGTGCCAGCAGCCTTAGGAGCGGGAGACGTGGCGAGCAGTACTTC; CDR3aa: CASSLRSGRRGEQYF; abundance: .; v_gene: TRBV3-1/TRBV3-2; j_gene: TRBJ2-7; d_gene: TRBD2
CDR3nt: TGTGCCAGCAGTTTAGCAGGGGGCAATTCACCCCTCCACTTT; CDR3aa: CASSLAGGNSPLHF; abundance: .; v_gene: TRBV28; j_gene: TRBJ1-6; d_gene: TRBD1
CDR3nt: TGTGCCAGCCACCCGAGGGGCCACAGGGGCGGCGAGCAGTACTTC; CDR3aa: CASHPRGHRGGEQYF; abundance: .; v_gene: TRBV18; j_gene: TRBJ2-7; d_gene: TRBD1
CDR3nt: TGCGCCAGCAGCCAAGAGATACAGAGTTATAATTCACCCCTCCACTTT; CDR3aa: CASSQEIQSYNSPLHF; abundance: few; v_gene: TRBV4-1; j_gene: TRBJ1-6; d_gene: .
CDR3nt: TGTGCCAGCAGCTCAGGACAGCCGGCCACTGAAGCTTTCTTT; CDR3aa: CASSSGQPATEAFF; abundance: .; v_gene: TRBV7-9; j_gene: TRBJ1-1; d_gene: .
CDR3nt: TGTGCCAGCAGTTACTACAGGGGGCAGGGTGAAGCTTTCTTT; CDR3aa: CASSYYRGQGEAFF; abundance: .; v_gene: TRBV6-5; j_gene: TRBJ1-1; d_gene: TRBD1
CDR3nt: TGTGCCAGCAGTTTAGGGGGACAACCAGATGAGCAGTTCTTC; CDR3aa: CASSLGGQPDEQFF; abundance: .; v_gene: TRBV28; j_gene: TRBJ2-1; d_gene: .
CDR3nt: TGTGCCAGCTCATCTCGCCTTGGGGGACAGTCCTCTGGAAACACCATATATTTT; CDR3aa: CASSSRLGGQSSGNTIYF; abundance: .; v_gene: TRBV18; j_gene: TRBJ1-3; d_gene: TRBD1
CDR3nt: TGTGCCAGCAGTGCCCCAGGGGGAGGTGGCTATGGCTACACCTTC; CDR3aa: CASSAPGGGGYGYTF; abundance: .; v_gene: TRBV3-1/TRBV3-2; j_gene: TRBJ1-2; d_gene: TRBD1
CDR3nt: TGTGCCAGCAGCTTAACCGGACTAGCTACCGGGGAGCTGTTTTTT; CDR3aa: CASSLTGLATGELFF; abundance: .; v_gene: TRBV7-2; j_gene: TRBJ2-2; d_gene: TRBD2
CDR3nt: TGTGCCAGCAGCCTGCCTTGGCCCGTCTATGAGCAGTTCTTC; CDR3aa: CASSLPWPVYEQFF; abundance: .; v_gene: TRBV3-1/TRBV3-2; j_gene: TRBJ2-1; d_gene: .
CDR3nt: TGTGCCAGCCGTCAAGGAGGGATATTGGTGAACACTGAAGCTTTCTTT; CDR3aa: CASRQGGILVNTEAFF; abundance: .; v_gene: TRBV10-3; j_gene: TRBJ1-1; d_gene: .
CDR3nt: TGTGCCAGCAGCTTGCAAGGCGGGAGCTCCTACAATGAGCAGTTCTTC; CDR3aa: CASSLQGGSSYNEQFF; abundance: .; v_gene: TRBV5-6; j_gene: TRBJ2-1; d_gene: TRBD2
CDR3nt: TGTGCCTGGACCTACCGGACAGGGGGGTCCTACGAGCAGTACTTC; CDR3aa: CAWTYRTGGSYEQYF; abundance: .; v_gene: TRBV30; j_gene: TRBJ2-7; d_gene: TRBD1
CDR3nt: TGTGCCAGTAGTATATGGCGCCCAGGAGGGGCCAACGTCCTGACTTTC; CDR3aa: CASSIWRPGGANVLTF; abundance: once; v_gene: TRBV19; j_gene: TRBJ2-6; d_gene: .
CDR3nt: TGTGCCAGCAGCTCTCAGGGACTAGATGGCTACACCTTC; CDR3aa: CASSSQGLDGYTF; abundance: .; v_gene: TRBV7-9; j_gene: TRBJ1-2; d_gene: .
CDR3nt: TGTGCCACCAGTGATCCCACTACGGCGATCGATGAGCAGTTCTTC; CDR3aa: CATSDPTTAIDEQFF; abundance: .; v_gene: TRBV24-1; j_gene: TRBJ2-1; d_gene: .
CDR3nt: TGTGCCAGCGGCGGTGGGGCAATCACAGGCTATGGCTACACCTTC; CDR3aa: CASGGGAITGYGYTF; abundance: .; v_gene: TRBV28; j_gene: TRBJ1-2; d_gene: .
CDR3nt: TGTGCCAGCAGTTACTCGAGAGGGATTAATCAGCCCCAGCATTTT; CDR3aa: CASSYSRGINQPQHF; abundance: .; v_gene: TRBV6-5; j_gene: TRBJ1-5; d_gene: .
CDR3nt: TGTGCCAGCAGTTCCCAGGGGGCTCATTCACCCCTCCACTTT; CDR3aa: CASSSQGAHSPLHF; abundance: .; v_gene: TRBV27; j_gene: TRBJ1-6; d_gene: TRBD1
CDR3nt: TGTGCCAGCAGCTTAGGGGCAGGGGGGCTCTATGGCTACACCTTC; CDR3aa: CASSLGAGGLYGYTF; abundance: .; v_gene: TRBV7-2; j_gene: TRBJ1-2; d_gene: TRBD1
CDR3nt: TGCGCCAGCAGCTTACAGGGTTATGGCTACACCTTC; CDR3aa: CASSLQGYGYTF; abundance: .; v_gene: TRBV5-1; j_gene: TRBJ1-2; d_gene: .
CDR3nt: TGTGCCAGCAGCCAACCCCGTAGGGGCACCGGGGAGCTGTTTTTT; CDR3aa: CASSQPRRGTGELFF; abundance: once; v_gene: TRBV3-1/TRBV3-2; j_gene: TRBJ2-2; d_gene: .
CDR3nt: TGTGCCAGCAGTTACGGGACAGGGACAACCGGGGAGCTGTTTTTT; CDR3aa: CASSYGTGTTGELFF; abundance: .; v_gene: TRBV6-5; j_gene: TRBJ2-2; d_gene: TRBD1
CDR3nt: TGTGCCAGCAGTCCCCTAGCGGGTTCTGGAAACACCATATATTTT; CDR3aa: CASSPLAGSGNTIYF; abundance: .; v_gene: TRBV3-1/TRBV3-2; j_gene: TRBJ1-3; d_gene: .
CDR3nt: TGCAGCGTCGCAGAGCCGGGACAGGGGGCGTTCGAGCAGTACTTC; CDR3aa: CSVAEPGQGAFEQYF; abundance: .; v_gene: TRBV29-1; j_gene: TRBJ2-7; d_gene: TRBD1
CDR3nt: TGTGCCAGCAGTCCGCAAGAGGACTTGGCCATCTACGAGCAGTACTTC; CDR3aa: CASSPQEDLAIYEQYF; abundance: .; v_gene: TRBV27; j_gene: TRBJ2-7; d_gene: .